The entry that follows covers one TCR beta chain sequence. This record comes from a study of blood T cell repertoires in COVID-19. The CDR3 loop spans 16 amino acids. Deletions cut 7 bases from V and 4 bases from J, with 20 bases between. Germline lookup yields CDR1 LNHDA and CDR2 SQIVND (reference sequence). The method was immunoSEQ multiplex PCR; TCRdb's version includes in-frame clones alone and lacks a portion of them. This table holds 190,000 or so clones, around four fifths found once. This receptor was obtained from a man between 60 and 75 years old with COVID-19, enrolled during active disease. Input material: peripheral blood. The chain has TRBV19 and TRBJ1-3; the D is unclear. CDR3: CASTSQIGTAGNTIYF. In DNA, the CDR3 is TGTGCCAGTACCTCCCAAATTGGAACAGCCGGAAACACCATATATTTT.